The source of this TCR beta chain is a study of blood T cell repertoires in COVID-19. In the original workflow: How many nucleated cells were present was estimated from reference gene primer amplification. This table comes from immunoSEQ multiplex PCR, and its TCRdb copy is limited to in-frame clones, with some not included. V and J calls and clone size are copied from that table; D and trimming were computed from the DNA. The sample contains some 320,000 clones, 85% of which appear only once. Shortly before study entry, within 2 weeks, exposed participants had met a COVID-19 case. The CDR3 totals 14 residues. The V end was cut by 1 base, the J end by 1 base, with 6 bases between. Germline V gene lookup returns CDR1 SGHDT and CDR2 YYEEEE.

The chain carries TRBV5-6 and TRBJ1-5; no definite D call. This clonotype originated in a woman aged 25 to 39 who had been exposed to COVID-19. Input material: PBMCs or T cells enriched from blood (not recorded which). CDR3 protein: CASSLRRSNQPQHF. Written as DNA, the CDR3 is TGTGCCAGCAGCTTGAGGCGGAGCAATCAGCCCCAGCATTTT.